One and the same sample provided the 31 T cell receptor beta chains below, sequenced in a study of T-cell reconstitution after alpha-beta-depleted transplantation in children. Unique molecular identifiers featured in how the TCRbeta library was prepared. From the PCR reads, TCRdb called clonotypes with MiXCR, one entry per CDR3 protein. The sample includes a few hundred thousand distinct CDR3 sequences, roughly an eighth of them seen just once. The source was PBMCs from the stem cell graft donor, collected from the stem cell graft. The source is a human donor who donated a stem cell graft to a child with combined immunodeficiency.

This clonotype was observed at least ten times. The rearrangement links TRBV12-3 or TRBV12-4 to TRBJ2-7; D gene unclear. The CDR3 has 15 residues. Trimming removed 5 bases from V and 0 bases from J, with 14 bases in between. This chain's CDR3 is CASSPRLGNSYEQYF. The CDR3 coding sequence is TGTGCCAGCAGTCCCCGGTTAGGAAACTCCTACGAGCAGTACTTC.

The gene calls are TRBV18 and TRBJ1-4; TRBD1 might be the D (5 bases). The length of the CDR3 is 13 residues. The V gene's germline CDR1 is KGHSH and CDR2 LQKENI. V was trimmed by 4 bases and J by 4 bases, leaving 7 bases between them. The CDR3 DNA reads TGTGCCAGCTCACGGGACGATAATGAAAAACTGTTTTTT. Encoded protein: CASSRDDNEKLFF.

CDR3 coding DNA: TGTGCCAGCAACTATGCGGTATTTGTGGACTCCTACAATGAGCAGTTCTTC. This gives the protein CASNYAVFVDSYNEQFF. The chain uses TRBV6-2 or TRBV6-3 and TRBJ2-1; D gene unclear. The germline CDR1 and CDR2 sequences are MNHEY and SVGEGT. The CDR3 consists of 17 residues. V was shortened by 7 bases and J by 0 bases, with 19 bases between the two germline ends.

The rearrangement joins TRBV12-3 or TRBV12-4 to TRBJ2-5, with D perhaps TRBD2 (6 bases). CDR3 size: 14 residues. Trimming stripped 5 bases from V and 4 bases from J, with 14 bases between. This chain's CDR3 is CASSTPGVGETQYF. The CDR3, as DNA: TGTGCCAGCAGTACCCCGGGGGTAGGAGAGACCCAGTACTTC.

This clonotype was counted many times. The chain recombines TRBV7-7 with TRBJ2-5; a weak D match, TRBD1 (6 bases). V lost 4 bases to trimming and J lost 5 bases, with 14 bases between them. The CDR3 runs 14 residues. Germline V lookup: CDR1 SSHAT, CDR2 FNYEAQ (reference sequence). CDR3 loop: CASSSSGQGETQYF. Written as DNA, the CDR3 is TGTGCCAGCAGCTCCTCAGGGCAGGGGGAGACCCAGTACTTC. Using reference TRBV7-7 and TRBJ2-5 for the parts outside the CDR3, the full variable domain is GAGVSQSPRYKVTKRGQDVTLRCDPISSHATLYWYQQALGQGPEFLTYFNYEAQPDKSGLPSDRFSAERPEGSISTLTIQRTEQRDSAMYRCASSSSGQGETQYFGPGTRLLVL.

This clonotype has ten or more counts. V usage is TRBV24-1 and J usage is TRBJ2-7, with a weak D call TRBD1 (5 bases). Germline lookup yields CDR1 KGHDR and CDR2 SFDVKD. The CDR3 runs to 13 residues. The ends were cut back, 4 bases at V and 3 bases at J, with 9 bases in the middle. CDR3 region: CATSDSDSYEQYF. In DNA form, the CDR3 reads TGTGCCACCAGTGACTCCGACAGCTACGAGCAGTACTTC.

This clonotype was found a few times. The chain carries TRBV7-9 and TRBJ1-4; maybe TRBD1 (5 bases). The CDR3 has 15 amino acids. The V and J ends lost 5 bases and 5 bases respectively, with 15 bases between them. CDR1 is SEHNR, CDR2 FQNEAQ, per germline (reference sequence). The CDR3 is CASSDRQQLNEKLFF. CDR3 nucleotide sequence: TGTGCCAGCAGCGACCGACAGCAACTAAATGAAAAACTGTTTTTT.

The chain joins TRBV5-1 to TRBJ1-1; 9 positions match TRBD1. J lost 4 bases, V lost 0 bases, and 7 bases had no gene match. Germline V gene data show CDR1 as SGHRS and CDR2 as YFSETQ. This CDR3 is 16 amino acids long. The CDR3 here is CASSLAGTGFGTEAFF. For the CDR3, the DNA is TGCGCCAGCAGCTTGGCAGGGACAGGGTTCGGCACTGAAGCTTTCTTT.

Only a few counts were recorded for this clonotype. The chain uses TRBV7-8 and TRBJ1-5, with a weak D call TRBD1 (5 bases). Trimming shortened V by 2 bases and J by 0 bases, and 11 bases separated the two germline ends. The CDR3 covers 16 residues. Germline V gene lookup returns CDR1 SGHVS and CDR2 FQNEAQ. CDR3: CASSLSGHHSNQPQHF. DNA of the CDR3: TGTGCCAGCAGCTTATCCGGACACCATAGCAATCAGCCCCAGCATTTT.

This clonotype was counted only a few times. The chain combines TRBV20-1 with TRBJ2-1, with 9 bases that match TRBD2. The CDR3 runs to 14 residues. Germline values: CDR1 DFQATT, CDR2 SNEGSKA (reference sequence). V was pared by 4 bases and J by 5 bases, with 6 bases of the junction left unmatched. CDR3 DNA: TGCAGTGCTATTAGCGGGAGAGGAAACAATGAGCAGTTCTTC. It yields the protein CSAISGRGNNEQFF.

This clonotype was counted ten times or more. The genes are TRBV7-9 and TRBJ2-7, with a weak D call TRBD2 (5 bases). From germline, CDR1 is SEHNR and CDR2 FQNEAQ (reference sequence). Trimming stripped 4 bases from V and 3 bases from J, with 10 bases between. The CDR3 extends over 13 amino acids. CDR3 region: CASSSPGSYEQYF. The CDR3 DNA is TGTGCCAGCAGCTCGCCTGGGAGCTACGAGCAGTACTTC. Using reference TRBV7-9 and TRBJ2-7 for the parts outside the CDR3, the full variable domain is DTGVSQNPRHKITKRGQNVTFRCDPISEHNRLYWYRQTLGQGPEFLTYFQNEAQLEKSRLLSDRFSAERPKGSFSTLEIQRTEQGDSAMYLCASSSPGSYEQYFGPGTRLTVT.

J is TRBJ1-5 and V is TRBV6-2 or TRBV6-3, with a weak D call TRBD1 (5 bases). The germline V gene has CDR1 MNHEY and CDR2 SVGEGT. V was trimmed by 5 bases and J by 9 bases, leaving 26 bases between them. The CDR3 contains 17 residues. The CDR3 sequence: CASSDHLQVYGAMPQHF. CDR3 nucleotide sequence: TGTGCCAGCAGTGACCACTTACAGGTATACGGGGCGATGCCCCAGCATTTT.

This clonotype was detected ten times or more. The rearrangement uses TRBV6-5 and TRBJ2-5; 8 bases fit TRBD1. The V segment lost 6 bases and the J segment 3 bases; nucleotides outside the gene matches: 12. The CDR3 length is 16 residues. The germline V gene has CDR1 MNHEY and CDR2 SVGAGI. This CDR3 reads CASSTGQVGPKETQYF. DNA for the CDR3: TGTGCCAGCAGCACGGGACAGGTGGGGCCAAAAGAGACCCAGTACTTC.

The V call is TRBV24-1, the J call TRBJ2-7, with TRBD2 as a possible D gene (5 bases). The CDR3 has 13 amino acids. V dropped 8 bases and J dropped 0 bases, with 10 bases sitting between them. Germline assignment: CDR1 KGHDR and CDR2 SFDVKD. Here the CDR3 reads CATKGEGSYEQYF. The CDR3 DNA sequence: TGTGCCACCAAGGGAGAAGGCTCCTACGAGCAGTACTTC.

The sample holds many counts of this clonotype. The chain carries TRBV5-1 and TRBJ2-1; D is ambiguous. The length of the CDR3 is 13 residues. V was trimmed by 0 bases and J by 6 bases, leaving 7 bases between them. CDR1 SGHRS and CDR2 YFSETQ come from the germline V gene. This CDR3 is CASSLDSFNEQFF. The CDR3 nucleotides are TGCGCCAGCAGCTTGGACAGCTTCAATGAGCAGTTCTTC.

There are a few counts of this clonotype. The chain recombines TRBV6-5 with TRBJ2-3, with 7 bases lining up with TRBD2. CDR3 length: 17 residues. Unmatched junction bases numbered 7, after V lost 0 bases and J lost 1 base. Germline V gene data show CDR1 as MNHEY and CDR2 as SVGAGI. The DNA of the CDR3 is TGTGCCAGCAGTTACTCGAGTTGGCTAGCGGGCACAGATACGCAGTATTTT. This gives the protein CASSYSSWLAGTDTQYF.

The table lists this clonotype with many counts. This sequence joins TRBV15 and TRBJ2-7; TRBD2 aligns across 7 bases. The V and J ends lost 5 bases and 2 bases, in that order; junction bases with no gene match: 0. This CDR3 contains 12 residues. The germline V gene encodes CDR1 LNHNV and CDR2 YYDKDF (reference sequence). This CDR3 reads CATSGRAYEQYF. The DNA for the CDR3 is TGTGCCACCAGCGGGAGGGCCTACGAGCAGTACTTC.

The sample holds many counts of this clonotype. This chain links TRBV12-3 or TRBV12-4 with TRBJ2-7; D is unclear. The CDR3 contains 13 residues. V was pared by 7 bases and J by 2 bases, with 12 bases between. The CDR3 sequence: CASKGRSAYEQYF. The CDR3 bases are TGTGCCAGCAAAGGACGCTCGGCCTACGAGCAGTACTTC.

This chain joins TRBV7-9 and TRBJ2-7; D gene uncertain. The CDR3 runs 15 residues. CDR1 SEHNR and CDR2 FQNEAQ come from the germline V gene (reference sequence). Trimming removed 1 base from V and 6 bases from J, with 16 bases in between. CDR3: CASSLDSTTGREQYF. CDR3 bases: TGTGCCAGCAGCTTAGATTCCACCACCGGGCGCGAGCAGTACTTC. The variable domain in full, completed from reference TRBV7-9 and TRBJ2-7, reads DTGVSQNPRHKITKRGQNVTFRCDPISEHNRLYWYRQTLGQGPEFLTYFQNEAQLEKSRLLSDRFSAERPKGSFSTLEIQRTEQGDSAMYLCASSLDSTTGREQYFGPGTRLTVT.

V usage is TRBV5-8 and J usage is TRBJ1-2; D uncertain. With 0 bases removed from V and 8 bases from J, the gap between germline ends came to 8 bases. Germline CDR1 reads SGHTS; CDR2 reads YDEGEE. The CDR3 totals 12 residues. CDR3 DNA sequence: TGTGCCAGCAGCTTGGAGGTGGGGGGCTACACCTTC. It specifies CASSLEVGGYTF.

This sequence joins TRBV5-1 and TRBJ2-3, with TRBD2 identical over 8 bases. This CDR3 spans 16 amino acids. Germline CDR1 is SGHRS and CDR2 is YFSETQ. V dropped 4 bases and J dropped 0; count of bases not matched to a gene: 7. CDR3 amino acids: CASSRTGTSSTDTQYF. Here the CDR3 DNA reads TGCGCCAGCAGCAGGACCGGGACTAGTAGCACAGATACGCAGTATTTT.

In its sample, this clonotype was seen a few times. CDR3 DNA: TGCGCCAGCAGCCTAGTAGGGACAGTCAGCTTGAACACTGAAGCTTTCTTT. Residues: CASSLVGTVSLNTEAFF. This chain uses TRBV5-1 with TRBJ1-1; 7 bases align to TRBD1. Trimming cost V 4 bases and J 0 bases; bases outside gene matches: 12. This CDR3 region has 17 residues. Per germline, CDR1 SGHRS and CDR2 YFSETQ. Variable domain in full (rest from reference TRBV5-1 and TRBJ1-1): KAGVTQTPRYLIKTRGQQVTLSCSPISGHRSVSWYQQTPGQGLQFLFEYFSETQRNKGNFPGRFSGRQFSNSRSEMNVSTLELGDSALYLCASSLVGTVSLNTEAFFGQGTRLTVV.

The chain is built from TRBV19 and TRBJ1-2, with D unresolved. Germline-derived CDR1 and CDR2 are LNHDA and SQIVND (reference sequence). Trimming removed 9 bases at V and 4 bases at J, with 12 bases between. The CDR3 consists of 12 residues. CDR3 region: CASHLFGYGYTF. CDR3 DNA: TGTGCCAGCCACCTCTTTGGCTATGGCTACACCTTC. Drawing the rest from reference TRBV19 and TRBJ1-2, the complete variable domain is DGGITQSPKYLFRKEGQNVTLSCEQNLNHDAMYWYRQDPGQGLRLIYYSQIVNDFQKGDIAEGYSVSREKKESFPLTVTSAQKNPTAFYLCASHLFGYGYTFGSGTRLTVV.

This clonotype was counted only a few times. The chain has TRBV30 and TRBJ2-6; unclear D gene. Per the germline V gene, CDR1 is GTSNPN and CDR2 is SVGIG (reference sequence). The CDR3 covers 15 residues. Between the trimmed V and J ends, which lost 0 bases and 4 bases, there was a span of 10 bases. As DNA, the CDR3 is TGTGCCTGGAGTGTTGGTAGGGCCGGGGCCAACGTCCTGACTTTC. It encodes CAWSVGRAGANVLTF. Complete variable domain (other parts from reference TRBV30 and TRBJ2-6): SQTIHQWPATLVQPVGSPLSLECTVEGTSNPNLYWYRQAAGRGLQLLFYSVGIGQISSEVPQNLSASRPQDRQFILSSKKLLLSDSGFYLCAWSVGRAGANVLTFGAGSRLTVL.

This clonotype was counted only a few times. The chain employs TRBV4-3 and TRBJ2-1, with 7 bases fitting TRBD2. Germline-derived CDR1 and CDR2 are LGHNA and YSLEER. There are 15 residues in the CDR3. Losses at the gene ends were 4 bases for V and 2 bases for J; bases not matched to a gene: 5. The CDR3 region has the DNA TGCGCCAGCAGCCCCACTAGCGTACCCTACAATGAGCAGTTCTTC. It yields the protein CASSPTSVPYNEQFF.

The genes are TRBV7-6 and TRBJ2-7, with D hard to call. Trimming removed 6 bases at V and 3 bases at J, with 12 bases between. The CDR3 is 13 amino acids. Germline V gene data show CDR1 as SGHVS and CDR2 as FNYEAQ. The CDR3 loop reads CASSSMGNYEQYF. As DNA, the CDR3 is TGTGCCAGCAGTTCTATGGGGAACTACGAGCAGTACTTC.

This clonotype was observed at least ten times. The V and J genes are TRBV12-3 or TRBV12-4 and TRBJ2-1; 10 positions agree with TRBD1. V lost 8 bases to trimming and J lost 8 bases; unmatched junction nucleotides: 9. This CDR3 has 14 amino acids. This chain's CDR3 is CASLSGQGFHEQFF. CDR3 sequence (DNA): TGTGCCAGCCTGTCGGGACAGGGGTTCCATGAGCAGTTCTTC.

This clonotype was seen at least ten times. The CDR3 sequence: CASRASGTYYEQYF. Written as DNA, the CDR3 is TGTGCCAGCAGAGCAAGCGGGACCTACTACGAGCAGTACTTC. V and J are TRBV6-2 or TRBV6-3 and TRBJ2-7, with 7 nucleotides matching TRBD2. The CDR3 is 14 residues long. Germline V gives CDR1 MNHEY, CDR2 SVGEGT. The J segment lost 3 bases and the V segment lost 6 bases, leaving 8 bases of the junction unmatched.

This rearrangement joins TRBV30 to TRBJ1-1; no definite D call. Trimming shortened V by 0 bases and J by 8 bases, and 7 bases separated the two germline ends. This CDR3 is built from 11 residues. Germline CDR1 reads GTSNPN; CDR2 reads SVGIG (reference sequence). In DNA form, the CDR3 reads TGTGCCTGGAGTGTAGGTCTAGAAGCTTTCTTT. Its translation is CAWSVGLEAFF.

Ten or more counts support this clonotype. The V and J genes are TRBV5-1 and TRBJ2-1; 8 nucleotides agree with TRBD1. Germline V gene lookup returns CDR1 SGHRS and CDR2 YFSETQ. This CDR3 is built from 14 residues. V lost 3 bases to trimming and J lost 5 bases; unmatched junction nucleotides: 4. The CDR3 loop reads CASSWTGPNNEQFF. DNA of the CDR3: TGCGCCAGCAGCTGGACAGGGCCCAACAATGAGCAGTTCTTC.

This clonotype came up a few times. This rearrangement joins TRBV15 to TRBJ2-5; 13 nucleotides line up with TRBD2. The CDR3 consists of 16 residues. Trimming cost V 5 bases and J 2 bases; bases outside gene matches: 5. Germline loops: CDR1 LNHNV, CDR2 YYDKDF (reference sequence). The CDR3: CATSYGTSGVQETQYF. The CDR3 nucleotides read TGTGCCACCAGCTACGGGACTAGCGGGGTTCAAGAGACCCAGTACTTC.